A single sample gave rise to the 30 T cell receptor beta chains below, sequenced in a study of spatial heterogeneity in lung cancer. Time point noted: sample taken at primary tumor resection. The authors sequenced whole RNA from tumor, nontumor lung or frozen PBMC without sorting. TCRdb used MiXCR to reprocess the 5' RACE reads, holding one entry per CDR3 protein. Among around 60,000 distinct CDR3 sequences listed, less than 10% were seen once. The specimen comprised PBMCs, sampled at surgery. The receptors stem from a female donor with early-stage non-small cell lung cancer.

This clonotype appeared many times. The chain uses TRBV5-1 and TRBJ1-1; D ambiguous. V was trimmed by 0 bases and J by 1 base, leaving 7 bases between them. Looked up from germline, CDR1 is SGHRS and CDR2 is YFSETQ. The CDR3 length is 14 residues. The CDR3 protein is CASSLAQTNTEAFF. CDR3 DNA sequence: TGCGCCAGCAGCTTGGCCCAAACGAACACTGAAGCTTTCTTT.

The CDR3 DNA follows: TGTGCCAGCAGTTTATCGGGACAGGTATTCTCTGGAAACACCATATATTTT. Translating gives CASSLSGQVFSGNTIYF. The V gene is TRBV28, the J gene TRBJ1-3; 8 nucleotides line up with TRBD1. CDR1 MDHEN and CDR2 SYDVKM come from the germline V gene. The CDR3 has 17 amino acids. After removal of 1 base from V and 0 bases from J, the junction contained 5 bases not matched to a gene. The full variable domain, in which reference TRBV28 and TRBJ1-3 provide the parts outside the CDR3, is DVKVTQSSRYLVKRTGEKVFLECVQDMDHENMFWYRQDPGLGLRLIYFSYDVKMKEKGDIPEGYSVSREKKERFSLILESASTNQTSMYLCASSLSGQVFSGNTIYFGEGSWLTVV.

This clonotype was found many times. The V call is TRBV5-4, the J call TRBJ1-2, with 9 bases fitting TRBD1. The CDR3 consists of 19 residues. CDR1 SGHNT and CDR2 YYREEE come from the germline V gene (reference sequence). V trimming: 5 bases; J trimming: 6 bases; junction bases outside the gene matches: 23. The CDR3 is CASRLPGQGSLLRANGYTF. DNA for the CDR3: TGTGCCAGCAGGCTTCCGGGACAGGGTTCTTTGCTCCGAGCGAATGGCTACACCTTC.

The chain has TRBV12-3 or TRBV12-4 and TRBJ1-5; 8 bases align to TRBD1. This CDR3 has 15 residues. J was trimmed by 4 bases and V by 5 bases; bases with no gene match: 7. This CDR3 reads CASSTDRESNQPQHF. CDR3 bases: TGTGCCAGCAGTACGGACAGGGAATCAAATCAGCCCCAGCATTTT.

This clonotype has a handful of counts. This chain links TRBV7-2 with TRBJ2-5, with D hard to call. V shed 3 bases and J shed 4 bases, with 9 bases lying between them. Germline lookup yields CDR1 SGHTA and CDR2 FQGNSA. The CDR3 contains 13 residues. CDR3: CASSLVPLETQYF. The CDR3 coding sequence is TGTGCCAGCAGCTTGGTTCCACTAGAGACCCAGTACTTC. Full variable domain (remainder filled in from reference TRBV7-2 and TRBJ2-5): GAGVSQSPSNKVTEKGKDVELRCDPISGHTALYWYRQSLGQGLEFLIYFQGNSAPDKSGLPSDRFSAERTGGSVSTLTIQRTQQEDSAVYLCASSLVPLETQYFGPGTRLLVL.

This clonotype was found many times. The V call is TRBV29-1, the J call TRBJ2-2; 7 bases map to TRBD1. Germline-derived CDR1 and CDR2 are SQVTM and ANQGSEA. The CDR3 is 13 amino acids. V shed 6 bases, J shed 3 bases, and the junction held 4 bases outside the gene matches. In DNA, the CDR3 is TGCAGCGTAAGGCAGGGGGACACCGGGGAGCTGTTTTTT. Its protein is CSVRQGDTGELFF.

The sample holds a few counts of this clonotype. This rearrangement joins TRBV2 to TRBJ2-1; 9 nucleotides match TRBD1. V trimming: 6 bases; J trimming: 12 bases; junction bases outside the gene matches: 12. The germline CDR1 and CDR2 sequences are SNHLY and FYNNEI. The CDR3 covers 14 residues. The DNA for the CDR3 is TGTGCCAGCAGGCCTGGGACAGGGCATTTCAGGCAGTTCTTC. Residues: CASRPGTGHFRQFF.

This clonotype was picked up many times. CDR3 protein: CASSQRVLAGNLNEQFF. In DNA, the CDR3 is TGTGCCAGCAGCCAAAGAGTACTAGCGGGAAATTTGAATGAGCAGTTCTTC. The rearrangement joins TRBV3-1 to TRBJ2-1; 10 bases match TRBD2. This CDR3 spans 17 amino acids. After removal of 2 bases from V and 7 bases from J, the junction contained 11 bases not matched to a gene. Germline CDR1 LGHDT, CDR2 YNNKEL (reference sequence).

This clonotype has ten or more counts. DNA of the CDR3: TGTGCCAGCAGCCCCGCCGGATCTGGAAACACCATATATTTT. Amino acid sequence: CASSPAGSGNTIYF. This chain joins TRBV7-7 and TRBJ1-3; no definite D call. Germline assignment: CDR1 SSHAT and CDR2 FNYEAQ (reference sequence). The V and J ends lost 5 bases and 1 base respectively, with 9 bases between them. The CDR3 sequence is 14 residues long.

This clonotype turned up a few times. The chain couples TRBV11-2 to TRBJ2-1, with 11 bases that match TRBD2. The CDR3 is 15 residues long. J gave up 5 bases and V 5 bases, and 5 bases lay outside the gene matches. From germline, CDR1 is SGHAT and CDR2 FQNNGV. The CDR3 sequence: CASSLRGLADNEQFF. The CDR3 DNA reads TGTGCCAGCAGCCTCCGGGGACTAGCGGACAATGAGCAGTTCTTC.

The table lists this clonotype with many counts. CDR3 residues: CASSLAGANVLTF. The CDR3 nucleotides are TGTGCCAGCAGCTTGGCTGGGGCCAACGTCCTGACTTTC. The chain links TRBV7-9 to TRBJ2-6; D is uncertain. Trimming pared 3 bases from V and 2 bases from J, leaving 2 bases between. The CDR3 has 13 amino acids. Germline CDR1 is SEHNR and CDR2 is FQNEAQ (reference sequence).

This clonotype was seen a few times. The chain recombines TRBV9 with TRBJ1-2, with a weak D call TRBD1 (5 bases). The V end was cut by 3 bases, the J end by 5 bases, with 23 bases between. CDR1 is SGDLS, CDR2 YYNGEE, per germline. The CDR3 sequence is 17 residues long. Here the CDR3 reads CASSGTRLRQGDYGYTF. The CDR3 region has the DNA TGTGCCAGCAGCGGAACCCGACTGAGGCAGGGAGATTATGGCTACACCTTC. The entire variable domain, with the rest obtained from reference TRBV9 and TRBJ1-2, is as follows: DSGVTQTPKHLITATGQRVTLRCSPRSGDLSVYWYQQSLDQGLQFLIQYYNGEERAKGNILERFSAQQFPDLHSELNLSSLELGDSALYFCASSGTRLRQGDYGYTFGSGTRLTVV.

V gene TRBV12-3 or TRBV12-4 combines with J gene TRBJ2-7, with 8 nucleotides matching TRBD1. The J segment lost 4 bases and the V segment lost 4 bases, leaving 9 bases of the junction unmatched. The CDR3 runs 15 residues. The CDR3, as DNA: TGTGCCAGCAGTTCCCCTAGGGACAGGAAGTACGAGCAGTACTTC. Residues: CASSSPRDRKYEQYF.

This clonotype was recorded at least ten times. The chain couples TRBV29-1 to TRBJ1-1; 7 bases align to TRBD1. The CDR3 sequence is 15 residues long. The germline V gene encodes CDR1 SQVTM and CDR2 ANQGSEA. Losses at the gene ends were 7 bases for V and 0 bases for J; bases not matched to a gene: 11. The CDR3 loop reads CSALPSTGLNTEAFF. For the CDR3, the DNA is TGCAGCGCCTTACCCTCGACAGGGCTGAACACTGAAGCTTTCTTT.

This clonotype occurred many times. The V call is TRBV10-3, the J call TRBJ1-5, with TRBD1 as a possible D gene (5 bases). The CDR3 has 15 residues. Germline V gene sequence: CDR1 ENHRY, CDR2 SYGVKD. Trimming stripped 0 bases from V and 7 bases from J, with 13 bases between. CDR3 residues: CAISESGAGTQPQHF. The DNA of the CDR3 is TGTGCCATCAGTGAGTCAGGAGCGGGGACGCAGCCCCAGCATTTT.

This rearrangement joins TRBV3-1 to TRBJ1-1; D is undetermined. CDR3 length equals 14 residues. Germline CDR1 reads LGHDT; CDR2 reads YNNKEL (reference sequence). V lost 0 bases, J lost 10 bases, and 15 bases lay in between. The CDR3 nucleotides are TGTGCCAGCAGCCAAGATCGGTTGGGCCGAGGAGCTTTCTTT. Amino acids: CASSQDRLGRGAFF.

This clonotype has more than one count but fewer than ten. V and J are TRBV5-1 and TRBJ2-2; no firm D call. V was cut by 0 bases and J by 2 bases, with 8 bases left in between. Germline V CDR1 and CDR2: SGHRS, YFSETQ. This CDR3 region has 15 residues. CDR3 in amino acids: CASSLDSTNTGELFF. CDR3 nucleotide sequence: TGCGCCAGCAGCTTGGACAGTACCAACACCGGGGAGCTGTTTTTT.

The sample holds many counts of this clonotype. The CDR3 spells CASSFPRQGGAYEQYF. CDR3 DNA sequence: TGTGCCAGCAGTTTCCCCCGACAGGGGGGGGCCTACGAGCAGTACTTC. This chain uses TRBV28 with TRBJ2-7; 9 nucleotides agree with TRBD1. The length of the CDR3 is 16 residues. The germline CDR1 and CDR2 sequences are MDHEN and SYDVKM. Trimming took 3 bases from V and 2 from J; bases not matched to a gene: 8.

The V gene is TRBV27, the J gene TRBJ2-1; D not resolved. The V gene lost 6 bases and the J gene lost 9 bases, with 18 bases spanning the gap. The germline V gene has CDR1 MNHEY and CDR2 SMNVEV (reference sequence). There are 14 residues in the CDR3. The DNA for the CDR3 is TGTGCCAGCAGCCTCTCAACTGCCGATTCTGAGCAGTTCTTC. Amino acids: CASSLSTADSEQFF.

The sample holds many counts of this clonotype. CDR3 DNA sequence: TGTGCCAGCACCGGACAGACCGGACTGCCCAATCAGCCCCAGCATTTT. This translates into CASTGQTGLPNQPQHF. The genes are TRBV12-3 or TRBV12-4 and TRBJ1-5, with D possibly matching TRBD1 (6 bases). Trimming cost V 7 bases and J 3 bases, with 19 bases left between them. The CDR3 covers 16 residues.

The chain carries TRBV7-9 and TRBJ2-3; no firm D call. V lost 1 base to trimming and J lost 1 base, with 9 bases between them. The CDR3 sequence is 15 residues long. Germline V lookup: CDR1 SEHNR, CDR2 FQNEAQ (reference sequence). The DNA for the CDR3 is TGTGCCAGCAGCTTAGTCATCGCGGGCACAGATACGCAGTATTTT. It specifies CASSLVIAGTDTQYF.

In its sample, this clonotype was seen many times. V gene TRBV4-2 combines with J gene TRBJ1-3, with TRBD1 as a possible D gene (6 bases). The V gene lost 0 bases and the J gene lost 0 bases, with 9 bases spanning the gap. This CDR3 spans 16 amino acids. CDR1 LGHNA and CDR2 YNFKEQ come from the germline V gene. The CDR3 loop is CASSQEQGSSGNTIYF. CDR3 nucleotide sequence: TGTGCCAGCAGCCAAGAACAGGGCTCCTCTGGAAACACCATATATTTT.

Of note for this clonotype: At one end the junction does not follow the germline gene, possibly because of a read error. The chain carries TRBV7-7 and TRBJ1-5; D is possibly TRBD1 (5 bases). The CDR3 sequence is 17 residues long. CDR1 is SSHAT and CDR2 is FNYEAQ in the germline V gene (reference sequence). The CDR3 region is CASSLEGQGDLGKPQHF. The CDR3, as DNA: TGTGCTAGCAGCTTAGAAGGGCAGGGAGACCTCGGGAAGCCCCAGCATTTT. Supplemented by reference TRBV7-7 and TRBJ1-5, the full variable domain reads GAGVSQSPRYKVTKRGQDVTLRCDPISSHATLYWYQQALGQGPEFLTYFNYEAQPDKSGLPSDRFSAERPEGSISTLTIQRTEQRDSAMYRCASSLEGQGDLGKPQHFGDGTRLSIL.

V gene TRBV12-3 or TRBV12-4 combines with J gene TRBJ2-7; 12 bases line up with TRBD1. Trimming cost V 5 bases and J 5 bases; bases outside gene matches: 7. The CDR3 is 15 residues long. This chain's CDR3 is CASSPRDRGPDEQYF. The CDR3 nucleotides are TGTGCCAGCAGTCCGAGGGACAGGGGGCCTGACGAGCAGTACTTC.

This chain connects TRBV28 to TRBJ1-5; possibly TRBD1 for D (5 bases). This CDR3 has 15 amino acids. V was pared by 1 base and J by 1 base, with 8 bases between. In germline, CDR1 is MDHEN, CDR2 SYDVKM. DNA of the CDR3: TGTGCCAGCAGTTTATTGACAGAAAGCAATCAGCCCCAGCATTTT. Translated, it gives CASSLLTESNQPQHF.

The sample holds a few counts of this clonotype. The chain combines TRBV19 with TRBJ2-3; D is ambiguous. The CDR3 runs 15 residues. Germline V gene lookup returns CDR1 LNHDA and CDR2 SQIVND (reference sequence). The ends were cut back, 10 bases at V and 2 bases at J, with 19 bases in the middle. The CDR3 loop reads CATSPAGRDTDTQYF. The CDR3 region has the DNA TGTGCCACCTCTCCGGCAGGAAGGGACACAGATACGCAGTATTTT. The full variable domain, completed using reference TRBV19 and TRBJ2-3, is DGGITQSPKYLFRKEGQNVTLSCEQNLNHDAMYWYRQDPGQGLRLIYYSQIVNDFQKGDIAEGYSVSREKKESFPLTVTSAQKNPTAFYLCATSPAGRDTDTQYFGPGTRLTVL.

The sample holds many counts of this clonotype. The J gene is TRBJ2-4, the V gene TRBV20-1; 9 bases are a match to TRBD1. Per germline, CDR1 DFQATT and CDR2 SNEGSKA (reference sequence). J was trimmed by 3 bases and V by 2 bases; bases with no gene match: 5. This CDR3 is 15 amino acids long. The CDR3 is CSARPGQGGKNIQYF. The DNA of the CDR3 is TGCAGTGCTAGACCGGGACAGGGTGGCAAAAACATTCAGTACTTC.

The gene calls are TRBV20-1 and TRBJ2-7; 7 bases fit TRBD2. Trimming cost V 5 bases and J 3 bases; bases outside gene matches: 7. The CDR3 totals 13 residues. Looked up from germline, CDR1 is DFQATT and CDR2 is SNEGSKA (reference sequence). The DNA of the CDR3 is TGCAGTGCTTCCCTCGGGGGGAGCTACGAGCAGTACGTC. This gives the protein CSASLGGSYEQYV.

This clonotype has only a few counts. V and J are TRBV27 and TRBJ2-4; a possible D gene is TRBD1 (8 bases). The germline V and J ends were trimmed by 1 base and 9 bases, with 16 bases remaining between them. Germline loops: CDR1 MNHEY, CDR2 SMNVEV (reference sequence). The CDR3 sequence is 15 residues long. CDR3 nucleotide sequence: TGTGCCAGCAGTTTATTTCCAGGGGGCGGGGGCATTCAGTACTTC. Encoded protein: CASSLFPGGGGIQYF.

The rearrangement uses TRBV25-1 and TRBJ1-4; D ambiguous. V lost 7 bases and J lost 8, with 20 bases in between. The CDR3 consists of 15 residues. CDR1 and CDR2 from the germline V gene are MGHDK and SYGVNS. Here the CDR3 DNA reads TGTGCCAGCACCCCCTCATATAGACATACGGAAAAACTGTTTTTT. It specifies CASTPSYRHTEKLFF. Together with reference TRBV25-1 and TRBJ1-4, the CDR3 gives the full variable domain: EADIYQTPRYLVIGTGKKITLECSQTMGHDKMYWYQQDPGMELHLIHYSYGVNSTEKGDLSSESTVSRIRTEHFPLTLESARPSHTSQYLCASTPSYRHTEKLFFGSGTQLSVL.